Presented here are 27 T cell receptor beta chains from one specimen sequenced in a study of control samples from healthy donors and cancer patients. Here immunoSEQ multiplex PCR was the method, and the copy in TCRdb shows in-frame clones only, minus some. Of some 130,000 clones in the sample, around 89% are singletons; the top ten hold less than 4%. The sample taken for sequencing was blood. These receptors originate from a man aged 40-50 years in good health.

The J gene is TRBJ1-1, the V gene TRBV7-9; tentatively, D is TRBD1 (6 bases). The germline CDR1 and CDR2 sequences are SEHNR and FQNEAQ (reference sequence). CDR3 length: 14 residues. The V and J ends lost 1 base and 10 bases respectively, with 16 bases between them. Here the CDR3 DNA reads TGTGCCAGCAGCTTAGGGGGGACAAACGGACGAGCTTTCTTT. Its protein is CASSLGGTNGRAFF.

The chain employs TRBV9 and TRBJ2-7; D tentatively reads TRBD1 or TRBD2 (5 bases each). CDR1 and CDR2 (germline): SGDLS, YYNGEE. CDR3 length: 14 residues. V lost 1 base, J lost 3 bases, and 11 bases lay in between. In DNA form, the CDR3 reads TGTGCCAGCAGCGTACGGGACGGAAACTACGAGCAGTACTTC. Its translation is CASSVRDGNYEQYF.

In regard to this clone: One end of the junction is discordant with germline, which a read error may explain. This chain uses TRBV30 with TRBJ1-2; D unresolved. From germline, CDR1 is GTSNPN and CDR2 SVGIG (reference sequence). This CDR3 has 11 residues. CDR3: CAWSVLETLLF. CDR3 sequence (DNA): TGTGCCTGGAGTGTACTCGAGACACTCTTATTC.

The chain links TRBV19 to TRBJ2-4; the D call may be TRBD1 or TRBD2 (5 bases each). The CDR3 totals 12 residues. Trimming took 3 bases from V and 9 from J, leaving 9 bases between them. Per the germline V gene, CDR1 is LNHDA and CDR2 is SQIVND (reference sequence). The CDR3 nucleotides are TGTGCCAGTAGTATGGGGGAAGGCATTCAGTACTTC. It is translated as CASSMGEGIQYF. Based on the CDR3 plus reference TRBV19 and TRBJ2-4, the full variable domain is DGGITQSPKYLFRKEGQNVTLSCEQNLNHDAMYWYRQDPGQGLRLIYYSQIVNDFQKGDIAEGYSVSREKKESFPLTVTSAQKNPTAFYLCASSMGEGIQYFGAGTRLSVL.

The rearrangement joins TRBV30 to TRBJ2-6; D not certain. The germline V gene has CDR1 GTSNPN and CDR2 SVGIG (reference sequence). The CDR3 loop spans 15 amino acids. The V and J ends lost 3 bases and 0 bases respectively, with 9 bases between them. CDR3 nucleotide sequence: TGTGCCTGGAGGGGGAAGGACTCTGGGGCCAACGTCCTGACTTTC. This translates into CAWRGKDSGANVLTF.

This chain joins TRBV4-1 and TRBJ1-1; TRBD1 matches at 7 bases. The CDR3 is made up of 14 amino acids. The germline V gene encodes CDR1 MGHRA and CDR2 YSYEKL. V dropped 4 bases and J dropped 2; count of bases not matched to a gene: 4. This CDR3 is CASSRGQVNTEAFF. CDR3 DNA sequence: TGCGCCAGCAGCCGAGGACAGGTTAACACTGAAGCTTTCTTT.

The chain combines TRBV24-1 with TRBJ1-2, with 10 bases identical to TRBD1. CDR3 length: 17 residues. Germline loops: CDR1 KGHDR, CDR2 SFDVKD. V gave up 2 bases and J gave up 8 bases; unmatched junction bases: 13. The CDR3 DNA reads as TGTGCCACCAGTGATTCCCCGGGACAGGGGCCTTGGGGAGGCTACACCTTC. It specifies CATSDSPGQGPWGGYTF.

The V gene is TRBV19, the J gene TRBJ1-1; a weak D match, TRBD1 (6 bases). Germline V gene data show CDR1 as LNHDA and CDR2 as SQIVND (reference sequence). This CDR3 has 14 residues. V lost 7 bases, J lost 1 base, and 13 bases lay in between. DNA for the CDR3: TGTGCCAGTACCCTCCTGGACAGGAACACTGAAGCTTTCTTT. It specifies CASTLLDRNTEAFF.

The chain uses TRBV24-1 and TRBJ2-3; 14 positions agree with TRBD2. Germline V lookup: CDR1 KGHDR, CDR2 SFDVKD. The trim removed 4 bases at V and 4 bases at J, leaving 15 bases unmatched. The CDR3 totals 20 residues. In nucleotides, the CDR3 is TGTGCCACCAGTGACCCCGGACTAGCGGGGGGCCCACCCCTTGCAGATACGCAGTATTTT. It translates to CATSDPGLAGGPPLADTQYF.

This rearrangement joins TRBV29-1 to TRBJ1-1; 7 nucleotides align to TRBD1. J was trimmed by 5 bases and V by 4 bases; bases with no gene match: 4. Germline V gene sequence: CDR1 SQVTM, CDR2 ANQGSEA. CDR3 length: 12 residues. The CDR3 DNA reads as TGCAGCGTTGTGAAGGGGGCGACTGAAGCTTTCTTT. Amino acid sequence: CSVVKGATEAFF.

The CDR3 loop reads CASSPQGNEQYF. The CDR3, as DNA: TGTGCCAGCAGCCCACAGGGGAACGAGCAGTACTTC. The V and J genes are TRBV7-6 and TRBJ2-7, with 7 bases fitting TRBD1. The CDR3 runs 12 residues. The V gene end was trimmed by 5 bases and the J gene end by 5 bases; junction bases not matched to a gene: 3. CDR1 and CDR2 (germline): SGHVS, FNYEAQ.

This clone was observed a single time. The V and J genes are TRBV10-3 and TRBJ2-3; D gene uncertain. This CDR3 has 13 amino acids. Germline-derived CDR1 and CDR2 are ENHRY and SYGVKD. Deletions cut 0 bases from V and 2 bases from J, with 3 bases between. The CDR3 coding sequence is TGTGCCATCAGTGAGTCCTACACAGATACGCAGTATTTT. Encoded protein: CAISESYTDTQYF.

V is TRBV12-5 and J is TRBJ1-3; D is ambiguous. CDR1 is LGHNT, CDR2 FRNRAP, per germline. Deletions cut 7 bases from V and 0 bases from J, with 10 bases between. The CDR3 length is 14 residues. CDR3 region: CASEGRISGNTIYF. In nucleotides, the CDR3 is TGTGCTAGTGAAGGACGGATCTCTGGAAACACCATATATTTT.

The chain combines TRBV7-8 with TRBJ1-5; 7 bases align to TRBD1. J was trimmed by 3 bases and V by 4 bases; bases with no gene match: 6. The germline V gene encodes CDR1 SGHVS and CDR2 FQNEAQ. The CDR3 contains 15 residues. CDR3 DNA: TGTGCCAGCAGCTACAGACAGGGAGCCAATCAGCCCCAGCATTTT. This sequence encodes CASSYRQGANQPQHF. Full variable domain (outside the CDR3, taken from reference TRBV7-8 and TRBJ1-5): GAGVSQSPRYKVAKRGQDVALRCDPISGHVSLFWYQQALGQGPEFLTYFQNEAQLDKSGLPSDRFFAERPEGSVSTLKIQRTQQEDSAVYLCASSYRQGANQPQHFGDGTRLSIL.

The rearrangement uses TRBV24-1 and TRBJ1-5; D is unresolved. The V gene's germline CDR1 is KGHDR and CDR2 SFDVKD. The CDR3 loop spans 12 amino acids. Trimming shortened V by 0 bases and J by 5 bases, and 1 base separated the two germline ends. For the CDR3, the DNA is TGTGCCACCAGTGATTTGTATCAGCCCCAGCATTTT. This translates into CATSDLYQPQHF.

The J gene is TRBJ2-7, the V gene TRBV18; 7 nucleotides align to TRBD1. The CDR3 consists of 14 residues. Germline-derived CDR1 and CDR2 are KGHSH and LQKENI. The ends lost 0 bases at V and 6 bases at J; junction bases unmatched: 5. Here the CDR3 reads CASSPPRGPVEQYF. The CDR3 coding sequence is TGTGCCAGCTCACCACCGAGGGGGCCGGTCGAGCAGTACTTC.

The V gene is TRBV9, the J gene TRBJ2-2; 9 positions agree with TRBD2. In germline, CDR1 is SGDLS, CDR2 YYNGEE. J was trimmed by 1 base and V by 6 bases; bases with no gene match: 4. The CDR3 spans 15 residues. The chain's CDR3 is CASNQAGGNTGELFF. The DNA of the CDR3 is TGTGCCAGCAACCAAGCGGGGGGGAACACCGGGGAGCTGTTTTTT.

The rearrangement uses TRBV29-1 and TRBJ2-1, with a weak D call TRBD2 (6 bases). The CDR3 is made up of 13 amino acids. Trimming removed 6 bases from V and 1 base from J, with 10 bases in between. Looked up from germline, CDR1 is SQVTM and CDR2 is ANQGSEA. CDR3 sequence (DNA): TGCAGCGTGACTAGTGGATCCTACAATGAGCAGTTCTTC. It translates to CSVTSGSYNEQFF.

The CDR3, as DNA: TGCAGTGCTTCCGACAGCGGGGAGCAGTACTTC. Protein sequence: CSASDSGEQYF. This chain joins TRBV20-1 and TRBJ2-7, with D perhaps matching TRBD2 (6 bases). Germline V gene sequence: CDR1 DFQATT, CDR2 SNEGSKA (reference sequence). The length of the CDR3 is 11 residues. V was cut by 5 bases and J by 7 bases, with 12 bases left in between.

The V and J genes are TRBV9 and TRBJ2-5; D perhaps matches TRBD1 (6 bases). The CDR3 is 15 residues long. Trimming removed 5 bases at V and 0 bases at J, with 14 bases between. Germline CDR1 and CDR2: SGDLS and YYNGEE. CDR3 region: CASSAGTTDQETQYF. DNA for the CDR3: TGTGCCAGCAGTGCCGGGACAACCGACCAAGAGACCCAGTACTTC.

This clone was picked up one time. The chain couples TRBV20-1 to TRBJ2-3; D remains unclear. Germline CDR1 reads DFQATT; CDR2 reads SNEGSKA (reference sequence). The length of the CDR3 is 11 residues. Trimming removed 7 bases from V and 4 bases from J, with 9 bases in between. The CDR3: CSVGFADTQYF. The CDR3 DNA reads TGCAGTGTTGGTTTCGCAGATACGCAGTATTTT.

This rearrangement joins TRBV7-2 to TRBJ2-1; 12 nucleotides align to TRBD2. The CDR3 consists of 16 residues. Germline V lookup: CDR1 SGHTA, CDR2 FQGNSA. V lost 5 bases, J lost 7 bases, and 9 bases stayed unmatched. The chain's CDR3 is CASSKGPSGGVNEQFF. CDR3 in DNA: TGTGCCAGCAGCAAGGGCCCTAGCGGGGGGGTGAATGAGCAGTTCTTC. The entire variable domain, with the rest obtained from reference TRBV7-2 and TRBJ2-1, is as follows: GAGVSQSPSNKVTEKGKDVELRCDPISGHTALYWYRQSLGQGLEFLIYFQGNSAPDKSGLPSDRFSAERTGGSVSTLTIQRTQQEDSAVYLCASSKGPSGGVNEQFFGPGTRLTVL.

J is TRBJ2-7 and V is TRBV9; the D gene is possibly TRBD2 (6 bases). CDR1 is SGDLS, CDR2 YYNGEE, per germline. The CDR3 totals 15 residues. Trimming shortened V by 1 base and J by 5 bases, and 16 bases separated the two germline ends. The CDR3 spells CASSVSPGSSHEQYF. The CDR3 coding sequence is TGTGCCAGCAGCGTAAGTCCCGGGAGTAGTCACGAGCAGTACTTC.

The rearrangement joins TRBV5-6 to TRBJ1-3; D not certain. This CDR3 is built from 14 residues. In germline, CDR1 is SGHDT, CDR2 YYEEEE. The V end was cut by 3 bases, the J end by 2 bases, with 9 bases between. CDR3 amino acids: CASSSPGAGNTIYF. The CDR3, as DNA: TGTGCCAGCAGCTCGCCCGGGGCTGGAAACACCATATATTTT. The entire variable domain, with the rest obtained from reference TRBV5-6 and TRBJ1-3, is as follows: DAGVTQSPTHLIKTRGQQVTLRCSPKSGHDTVSWYQQALGQGPQFIFQYYEEEERQRGNFPDRFSGHQFPNYSSELNVNALLLGDSALYLCASSSPGAGNTIYFGEGSWLTVV.

The chain joins TRBV2 to TRBJ2-7; tentatively, D is TRBD1 (6 bases). The CDR3 covers 11 residues. Per germline, CDR1 SNHLY and CDR2 FYNNEI. The V end was cut by 3 bases, the J end by 8 bases, with 8 bases between. The CDR3: CASSEGHQQYF. CDR3 in DNA: TGTGCCAGCAGTGAGGGACACCAGCAGTACTTC.

The chain combines TRBV6-1 with TRBJ1-2; D gene uncertain. With 3 bases removed from V and 4 bases from J, the gap between germline ends came to 9 bases. The CDR3 runs to 13 residues. Germline CDR1 and CDR2: MNHNS and SASEGT. The chain's CDR3 is CASSEGQSYGYTF. CDR3 nucleotide sequence: TGTGCCAGCAGTGAGGGTCAGTCCTATGGCTACACCTTC.

In this sample, this clone turned up a few times. This chain connects TRBV11-3 to TRBJ2-7, with D unresolved. CDR1 is SGHNT and CDR2 is YENEEA in the germline V gene. V lost 2 bases, J lost 3 bases, and 8 bases lay in between. The CDR3 consists of 13 residues. CDR3 sequence: CASSLQGYYEQYF. The CDR3 nucleotides are TGTGCCAGCAGCTTACAAGGATACTACGAGCAGTACTTC. Filled out from reference TRBV11-3 and TRBJ2-7, the complete variable domain reads EAGVVQSPRYKIIEKKQPVAFWCNPISGHNTLYWYLQNLGQGPELLIRYENEEAVDDSQLPKDRFSAERLKGVDSTLKIQPAELGDSAVYLCASSLQGYYEQYFGPGTRLTVT.